A single sample is the source of the 20 T cell receptor beta chains below, sequenced in a study of OX40 agonist ivuxolimab in advanced cancers. The data were produced by immunoSEQ multiplex PCR, yet TCRdb's version contains in-frame clones alone and is incomplete. The sample lists 40,000 to 65,000 clones; 84% were seen once. The sequenced sample was CD4+ or CD8+ T cells sorted from blood, obtained in a trial of the OX40 agonist ivuxolimab. These receptors were obtained from an adult with an advanced solid tumor such as melanoma, head and neck, liver or kidney cancer.

The V and J genes are TRBV30 and TRBJ1-3; D gene uncertain. Deletions cut 4 bases from V and 4 bases from J, with 5 bases between. Germline V gene sequence: CDR1 GTSNPN, CDR2 SVGIG (reference sequence). CDR3 size: 11 residues. CDR3: CAWILGNTIYF. In DNA form, the CDR3 reads TGTGCCTGGATTCTAGGAAACACCATATATTTT.

This sequence joins TRBV10-1 and TRBJ2-5, with D possibly matching TRBD2 (6 bases). The CDR3 sequence is 13 residues long. Trimming removed 3 bases from V and 4 bases from J, with 9 bases in between. Germline CDR1 WNHNN, CDR2 SYGVQD (reference sequence). In DNA form, the CDR3 reads TGCGCCAGCAGTGATCCGGGACTAGAGACCCAGTACTTC. Amino acid sequence: CASSDPGLETQYF.

The rearrangement uses TRBV11-3 and TRBJ2-3; no reliable D call. The CDR3 sequence is 12 residues long. CDR1 is SGHNT and CDR2 is YENEEA in the germline V gene. Deletions cut 1 base from V and 2 bases from J, with 1 base between. The CDR3 DNA sequence: TGTGCCAGCAGCTTAGTCACAGATACGCAGTATTTT. Protein: CASSLVTDTQYF.

The chain combines TRBV7-2 with TRBJ2-7, with TRBD1 identical over 9 bases. CDR1 and CDR2 from the germline V gene are SGHTA and FQGNSA. The CDR3 runs 13 residues. With V trimmed by 5 bases and J by 3 bases, 2 bases remained unmatched. The CDR3 is CASSGGQGYEQYF. In DNA form, the CDR3 reads TGTGCCAGCAGCGGGGGACAGGGCTACGAGCAGTACTTC. Full variable domain (rest looked up from reference TRBV7-2 and TRBJ2-7): GAGVSQSPSNKVTEKGKDVELRCDPISGHTALYWYRQSLGQGLEFLIYFQGNSAPDKSGLPSDRFSAERTGGSVSTLTIQRTQQEDSAVYLCASSGGQGYEQYFGPGTRLTVT.

The chain links TRBV6-1 to TRBJ1-1; D is uncertain. The length of the CDR3 is 12 residues. The germline gives CDR1 MNHNS, CDR2 SASEGT. V dropped 5 bases and J dropped 4 bases, with 8 bases sitting between them. The CDR3 DNA follows: TGTGCCAGCAGTTATATCGGCACTGAAGCTTTCTTT. Residues: CASSYIGTEAFF.

This chain uses TRBV2 with TRBJ1-6; 9 bases map to TRBD1. Germline V gene lookup returns CDR1 SNHLY and CDR2 FYNNEI. This CDR3 is built from 14 residues. Losses at the gene ends were 5 bases for V and 6 bases for J; bases not matched to a gene: 2. The CDR3 DNA is TGTGCCAGCAGTTCGGACAGGGGTAATTCACCCCTCCACTTT. This sequence encodes CASSSDRGNSPLHF.

This chain links TRBV6-5 with TRBJ2-3, with D maybe TRBD1 (6 bases). There are 14 residues in the CDR3. Germline V gives CDR1 MNHEY, CDR2 SVGAGI. With 9 bases removed from V and 1 base from J, the gap between germline ends came to 14 bases. Here the CDR3 reads CASAPGHRTDTQYF. DNA for the CDR3: TGTGCCAGTGCGCCGGGACACCGCACAGATACGCAGTATTTT.

The chain recombines TRBV2 with TRBJ1-5, with TRBD1 matching 8 bases. V lost 6 bases, J lost 0 bases, and 1 base stayed unmatched. CDR1 is SNHLY and CDR2 is FYNNEI in the germline V gene. The CDR3 has 14 amino acids. CDR3 coding DNA: TGTGCCAGCAGCGGACAGGGTAGCAATCAGCCCCAGCATTTT. It codes for CASSGQGSNQPQHF.

V is TRBV6-1 and J is TRBJ2-7; 10 nucleotides agree with TRBD1. Germline lookup yields CDR1 MNHNS and CDR2 SASEGT. Trimming took 0 bases from V and 2 from J; bases not matched to a gene: 4. The CDR3 covers 16 residues. DNA of the CDR3: TGTGCCAGCAGTGAAGCCGGGACAGGGGCGGCCTACGAGCAGTACTTC. This translates into CASSEAGTGAAYEQYF.

CDR3 DNA: TGTGCCAGCAGCCCGACAGGGGGGGAAAAACTGTTTTTT. It specifies CASSPTGGEKLFF. The chain has TRBV7-9 and TRBJ1-4; 9 positions agree with TRBD1. Trimming removed 5 bases from V and 8 bases from J; junction bases left unmatched: 3. The CDR3 loop spans 13 amino acids. In germline, CDR1 is SEHNR, CDR2 FQNEAQ (reference sequence).

The chain couples TRBV29-1 to TRBJ2-2; D is uncertain. CDR1 and CDR2 from the germline V gene are SQVTM and ANQGSEA. Trimming pared 0 bases from V and 6 bases from J, leaving 8 bases between. There are 13 residues in the CDR3. CDR3 DNA: TGCAGCGTTGAAGAGCTCGTCCCCGGGGAGCTGTTTTTT. Translated, it gives CSVEELVPGELFF.

V usage is TRBV5-4 and J usage is TRBJ2-1; 7 bases are shared with TRBD2. Germline V gene data show CDR1 as SGHNT and CDR2 as YYREEE (reference sequence). The V segment lost 5 bases and the J segment 9 bases; nucleotides outside the gene matches: 5. There are 12 residues in the CDR3. The chain's CDR3 is CASRPGGGEQFF. The CDR3 DNA follows: TGTGCCAGCAGACCGGGGGGAGGTGAGCAGTTCTTC.

The chain recombines TRBV30 with TRBJ2-3; 7 positions match TRBD1. The germline V gene encodes CDR1 GTSNPN and CDR2 SVGIG (reference sequence). Losses at the gene ends were 4 bases for V and 9 bases for J; bases not matched to a gene: 4. CDR3 length equals 11 residues. Here the CDR3 DNA reads TGTGCCTGGACGGACAGGACAACGCAGTATTTT. This translates into CAWTDRTTQYF.

The chain carries TRBV2 and TRBJ1-2; TRBD1 might be the D (5 bases). The CDR3 totals 11 residues. Trimming left V 10 bases short and J 6 bases short, with 12 bases between. Germline-derived CDR1 and CDR2 are SNHLY and FYNNEI. The CDR3 nucleotides read TGTGCCACGTCATGGGGGGATGGCTACACCTTC. It codes for CATSWGDGYTF.

V gene TRBV29-1 combines with J gene TRBJ2-1; TRBD2 aligns across 11 bases. Germline assignment: CDR1 SQVTM and CDR2 ANQGSEA. The CDR3 sequence is 13 residues long. V shed 4 bases and J 10 bases; nucleotides not matched to a gene: 6. CDR3: CSVGLSGRGEQFF. The CDR3 DNA reads TGCAGCGTTGGCCTTAGCGGGAGGGGGGAGCAGTTCTTC.

This clone was recorded a few times. The chain combines TRBV29-1 with TRBJ2-2; 8 bases agree with TRBD2. Germline CDR1 reads SQVTM; CDR2 reads ANQGSEA. V shed 4 bases, J shed 5 bases, and the junction held 12 bases outside the gene matches. The CDR3 has 16 residues. This CDR3 reads CSVVVGSGRLTGELFF. The CDR3 DNA reads TGCAGCGTTGTAGTAGGGAGCGGGAGACTAACCGGGGAGCTGTTTTTT.

The V and J genes are TRBV6-6 and TRBJ1-1; D not resolved. V was clipped by 6 bases and J by 1 base, with 9 bases between them. This CDR3 comprises 13 residues. The germline CDR1 and CDR2 sequences are MNHNY and SVGAGI (reference sequence). The CDR3 loop reads CASSLARNTEAFF. The DNA of the CDR3 is TGTGCCAGCAGCTTAGCGAGGAACACTGAAGCTTTCTTT.

J is TRBJ1-2 and V is TRBV6-1; TRBD1 matches 7 bases. Germline V gene data show CDR1 as MNHNS and CDR2 as SASEGT. The CDR3 has 15 amino acids. Trimming at V came to 6 bases and at J to 8 bases, leaving 15 bases not matched to a gene. The CDR3 region is CASSRTGVGSVGYTF. The DNA for the CDR3 is TGTGCCAGCAGCCGAACAGGGGTCGGGAGTGTAGGCTACACCTTC.

By proportion, this clone is medium-sized. Germline is not matched at one junction end, which may reflect a read error. J is TRBJ1-5 and V is TRBV2, with D possibly TRBD1 on 5 matching bases. Germline V gene lookup returns CDR1 SNHLY and CDR2 FYNNEI. The CDR3 has 14 amino acids. CDR3 in DNA: TGTGCCAGCAGCGAAGGCAGGGACGGGCAGCCCCAGCATTTT. It codes for CASSEGRDGQPQHF.

This chain connects TRBV7-7 to TRBJ2-3; the D gene is possibly TRBD1 (6 bases). V lost 5 bases, J lost 2 bases, and 11 bases lay in between. This CDR3 has 14 residues. Germline V gene lookup returns CDR1 SSHAT and CDR2 FNYEAQ (reference sequence). The CDR3 sequence is CASSQGLSTDTQYF. The DNA of the CDR3 is TGTGCCAGCAGCCAGGGGCTCTCCACAGATACGCAGTATTTT.